This T cell receptor beta chain came from a study of cytomegalovirus exposure and HLA in healthy donors. Despite likely unrecorded immune exposures, the donors were nominally healthy at the time of sampling. Turning to this clone: Its antigen is not identified.

PCR primers comprised 60 Vbeta and 13 Jbeta primers. The repertoire was sequenced with immunoSEQ multiplex PCR; TCRdb's copy has only in-frame clones and lacks some. The sample has 130,000 or so clones; around 84% are singletons. Whole-study results and caveats: Across HLA loci, a later analysis found differing TCR association rates, with DRB1 most and HLA-C fewest. Cytomegalovirus association was listed for 164 TCR beta chains.

This clonotype was obtained from a woman between 18 and 29 years old in good health and CMV-seropositive. The sample taken for sequencing was PBMCs.

In DNA form, the CDR3 reads TGTGCCAGCAGCGTAGCTACTGAGTCAGGACAAGAGACCCAGTACTTC. Protein: CASSVATESGQETQYF. The chain uses TRBV9 and TRBJ2-5; D not certain. Germline CDR1 and CDR2: SGDLS and YYNGEE. The CDR3 runs 16 residues. V was cut by 0 bases and J by 2 bases, with 14 bases left in between.